This TCR beta chain was recorded in a study of T-cell reconstitution after alpha-beta-depleted transplantation in children. Points from the study as a whole: Once a year had passed after transplant, T-cell counts and diversity came mostly from newly produced T cells. Several hundred expanded graft clones reportedly supplied alpha-beta T cells about two months after transplant. High day-60 TCRbeta diversity in some patients came from surviving recipient T cells and thymic progenitors.

Trimming cost V 3 bases and J 4 bases, with 11 bases left between them. Germline-derived CDR1 and CDR2 are SGHNT and YYREEE (reference sequence). The CDR3 has 13 residues. About this clonotype itself: Its antigen is as yet unknown.

This sample's TCRbeta library carried unique molecular identifier barcodes. TCRdb ran MiXCR on the PCR reads and lists one entry per CDR3 protein. This sample has about 220,000 distinct CDR3 sequences; about 15% occur once, and the top ten carry 35% to 50%. The chain links TRBV5-4 to TRBJ2-7, with D possibly matching TRBD1 (6 bases). This specimen consisted of PBMCs, mostly from graft donor cells, obtained 360 days after TCRalphabeta/CD19-depleted stem cell transplant. The sequence came from a male patient aged 2 to 10 who had a stem cell transplant for acute lymphoblastic leukemia, so the T cells may come from the graft donor. CDR3 sequence (DNA): TGTGCCAGCAGCTCTACAGGGCAGTACGAGCAGTACTTC. It codes for CASSSTGQYEQYF. Looking up the rest from reference TRBV5-4 and TRBJ2-7 gives the full variable domain: ETGVTQSPTHLIKTRGQQVTLRCSSQSGHNTVSWYQQALGQGPQFIFQYYREEENGRGNFPPRFSGLQFPNYSSELNVNALELDDSALYLCASSSTGQYEQYFGPGTRLTVT.